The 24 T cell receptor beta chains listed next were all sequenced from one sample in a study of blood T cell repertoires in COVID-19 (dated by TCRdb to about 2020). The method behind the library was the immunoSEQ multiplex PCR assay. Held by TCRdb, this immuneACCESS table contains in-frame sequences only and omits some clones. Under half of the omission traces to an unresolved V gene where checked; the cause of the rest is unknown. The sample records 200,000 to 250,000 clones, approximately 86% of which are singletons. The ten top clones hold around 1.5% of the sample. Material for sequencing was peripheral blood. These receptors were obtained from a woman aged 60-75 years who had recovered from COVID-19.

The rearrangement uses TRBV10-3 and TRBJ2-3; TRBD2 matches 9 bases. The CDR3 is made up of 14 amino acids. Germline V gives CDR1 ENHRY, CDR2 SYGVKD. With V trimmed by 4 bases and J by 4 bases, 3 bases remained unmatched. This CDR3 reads CAISAGGGADTQYF. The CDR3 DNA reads TGTGCCATCAGTGCCGGCGGGGGGGCAGATACGCAGTATTTT.

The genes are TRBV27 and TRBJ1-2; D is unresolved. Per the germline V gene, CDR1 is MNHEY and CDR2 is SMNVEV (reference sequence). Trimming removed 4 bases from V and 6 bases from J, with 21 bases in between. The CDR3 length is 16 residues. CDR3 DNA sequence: TGTGCCAGCAGTTCCCTAGGCAGCCCTTCGGGAAATGGCTACACCTTC. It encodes CASSSLGSPSGNGYTF.

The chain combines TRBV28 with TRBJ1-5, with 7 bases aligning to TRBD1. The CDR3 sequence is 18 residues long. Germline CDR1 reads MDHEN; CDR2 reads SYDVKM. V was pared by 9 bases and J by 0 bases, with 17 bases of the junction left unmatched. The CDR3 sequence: CASRVLGQQLYSNQPQHF. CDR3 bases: TGTGCCAGTCGAGTCTTGGGACAGCAGCTTTATAGCAATCAGCCCCAGCATTTT.

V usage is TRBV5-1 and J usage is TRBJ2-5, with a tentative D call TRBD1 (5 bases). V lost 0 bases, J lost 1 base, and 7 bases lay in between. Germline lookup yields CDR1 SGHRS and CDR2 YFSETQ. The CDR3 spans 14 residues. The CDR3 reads CASSLGQTQETQYF. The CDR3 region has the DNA TGCGCCAGCAGCTTGGGACAGACCCAAGAGACCCAGTACTTC.

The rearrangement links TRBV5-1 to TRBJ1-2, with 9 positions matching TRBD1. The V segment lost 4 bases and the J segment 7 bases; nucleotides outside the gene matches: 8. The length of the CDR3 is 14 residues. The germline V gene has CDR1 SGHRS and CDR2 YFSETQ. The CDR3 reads CASSVTTGGSGYTF. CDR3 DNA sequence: TGCGCCAGCAGCGTAACAACAGGGGGCTCTGGCTACACCTTC.

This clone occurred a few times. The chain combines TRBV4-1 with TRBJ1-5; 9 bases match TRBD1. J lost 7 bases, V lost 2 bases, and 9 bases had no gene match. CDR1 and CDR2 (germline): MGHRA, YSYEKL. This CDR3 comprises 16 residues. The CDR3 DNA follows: TGCGCCAGCAGCCAAACCGGGACAGGGAGGGGACAGCCCCAGCATTTT. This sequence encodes CASSQTGTGRGQPQHF.

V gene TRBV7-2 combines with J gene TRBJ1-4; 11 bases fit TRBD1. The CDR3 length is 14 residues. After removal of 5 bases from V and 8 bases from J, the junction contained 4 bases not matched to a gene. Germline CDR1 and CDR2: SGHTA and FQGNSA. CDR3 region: CASSRTGGFEKLFF. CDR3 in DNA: TGTGCCAGCAGCAGGACAGGGGGCTTCGAAAAACTGTTTTTT.

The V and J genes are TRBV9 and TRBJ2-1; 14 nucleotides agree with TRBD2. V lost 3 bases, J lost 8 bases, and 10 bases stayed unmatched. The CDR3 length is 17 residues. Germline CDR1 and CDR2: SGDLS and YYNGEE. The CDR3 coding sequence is TGTGCCAGCAGCGCGACTAGCGGGGGGGCTGTGGGCGATGAGCAGTTCTTC. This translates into CASSATSGGAVGDEQFF.

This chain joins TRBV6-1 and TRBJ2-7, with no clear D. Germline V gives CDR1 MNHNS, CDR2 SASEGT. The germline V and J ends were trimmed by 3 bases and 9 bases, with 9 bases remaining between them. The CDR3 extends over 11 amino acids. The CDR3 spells CASSDPVWQYF. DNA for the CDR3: TGTGCCAGCAGTGATCCGGTGTGGCAGTACTTC.

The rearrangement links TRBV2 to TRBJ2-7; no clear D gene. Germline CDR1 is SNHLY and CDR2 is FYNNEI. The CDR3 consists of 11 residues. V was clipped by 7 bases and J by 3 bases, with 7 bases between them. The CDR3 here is CASIADYEQYF. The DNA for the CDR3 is TGTGCCAGCATAGCAGACTACGAGCAGTACTTC.

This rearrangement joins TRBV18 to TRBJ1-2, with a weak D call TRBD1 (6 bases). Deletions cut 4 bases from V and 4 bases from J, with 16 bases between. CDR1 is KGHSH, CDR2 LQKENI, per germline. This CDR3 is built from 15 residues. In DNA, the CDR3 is TGTGCCAGCTCACGATCAGGGGTGGGTGTCTATGGCTACACCTTC. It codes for CASSRSGVGVYGYTF.

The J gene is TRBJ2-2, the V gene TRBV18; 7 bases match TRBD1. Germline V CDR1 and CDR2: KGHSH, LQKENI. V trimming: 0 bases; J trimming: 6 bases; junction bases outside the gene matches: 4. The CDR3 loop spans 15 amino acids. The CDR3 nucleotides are TGTGCCAGCTCACCACCGACAGGGTACGCCGGGGAGCTGTTTTTT. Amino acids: CASSPPTGYAGELFF.

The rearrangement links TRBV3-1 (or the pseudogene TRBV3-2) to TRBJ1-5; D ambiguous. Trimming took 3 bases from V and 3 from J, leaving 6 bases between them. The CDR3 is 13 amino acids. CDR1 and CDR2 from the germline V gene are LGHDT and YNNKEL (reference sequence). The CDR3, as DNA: TGTGCCAGCAGCCAGTCTCCCAATCAGCCCCAGCATTTT. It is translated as CASSQSPNQPQHF.

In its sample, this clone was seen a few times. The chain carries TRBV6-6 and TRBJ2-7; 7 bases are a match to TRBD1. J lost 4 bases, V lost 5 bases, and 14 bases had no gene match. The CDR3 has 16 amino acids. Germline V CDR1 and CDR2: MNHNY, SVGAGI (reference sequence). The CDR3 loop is CASSRPLDRVVYEQYF. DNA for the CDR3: TGTGCCAGCAGTCGACCGCTCGACAGGGTTGTGTACGAGCAGTACTTC.

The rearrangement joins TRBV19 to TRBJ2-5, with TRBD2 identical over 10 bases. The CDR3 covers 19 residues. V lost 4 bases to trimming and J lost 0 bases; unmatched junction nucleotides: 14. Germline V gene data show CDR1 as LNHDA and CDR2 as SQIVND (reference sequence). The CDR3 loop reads CASSTSPRVAGGHQETQYF. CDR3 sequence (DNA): TGTGCCAGTAGTACCTCCCCGCGAGTAGCGGGGGGACACCAAGAGACCCAGTACTTC.

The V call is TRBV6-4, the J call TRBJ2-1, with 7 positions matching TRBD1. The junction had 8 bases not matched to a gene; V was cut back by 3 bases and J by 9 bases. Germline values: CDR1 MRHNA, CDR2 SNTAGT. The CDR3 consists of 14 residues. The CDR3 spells CASSDAGGKIEQFF. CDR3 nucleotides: TGTGCCAGCAGTGATGCAGGGGGTAAAATTGAGCAGTTCTTC.

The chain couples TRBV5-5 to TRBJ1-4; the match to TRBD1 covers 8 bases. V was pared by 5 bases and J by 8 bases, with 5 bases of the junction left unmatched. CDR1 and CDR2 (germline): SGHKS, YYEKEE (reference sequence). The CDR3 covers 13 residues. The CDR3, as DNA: TGTGCCAGCAGACCACAGGGGGTGGAAAAACTGTTTTTT. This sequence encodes CASRPQGVEKLFF.

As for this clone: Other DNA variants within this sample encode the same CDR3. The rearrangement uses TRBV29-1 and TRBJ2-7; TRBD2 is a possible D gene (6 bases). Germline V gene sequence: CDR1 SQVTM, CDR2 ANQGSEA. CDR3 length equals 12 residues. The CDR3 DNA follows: TGCAGTGCGGGGCAGGGAAGTTACGAGCAGTACTTC. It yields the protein CSAGQGSYEQYF.

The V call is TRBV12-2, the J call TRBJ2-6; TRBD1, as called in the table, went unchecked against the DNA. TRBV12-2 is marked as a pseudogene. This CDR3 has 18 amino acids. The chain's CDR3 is CASRLEPPQGPGANVLTF. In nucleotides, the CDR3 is TGTGCAAGTCGCTTAGAACCCCCACAGGGTCCTGGGGCCAACGTCCTGACTTTC.

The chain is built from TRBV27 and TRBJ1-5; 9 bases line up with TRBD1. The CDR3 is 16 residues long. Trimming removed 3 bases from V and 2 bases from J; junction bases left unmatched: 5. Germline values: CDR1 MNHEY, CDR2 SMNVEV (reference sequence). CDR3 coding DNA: TGTGCCAGCAGTTTTACCGGGACAGGGCGCAATCAGCCCCAGCATTTT. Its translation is CASSFTGTGRNQPQHF.

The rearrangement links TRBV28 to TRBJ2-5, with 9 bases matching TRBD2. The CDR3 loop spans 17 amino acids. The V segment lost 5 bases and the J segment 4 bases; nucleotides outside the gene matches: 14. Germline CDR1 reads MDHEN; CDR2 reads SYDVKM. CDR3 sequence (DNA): TGTGCCAGCAGTGGACAAGGGGCGGGGGGGCTCGGAGAGACCCAGTACTTC. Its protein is CASSGQGAGGLGETQYF.

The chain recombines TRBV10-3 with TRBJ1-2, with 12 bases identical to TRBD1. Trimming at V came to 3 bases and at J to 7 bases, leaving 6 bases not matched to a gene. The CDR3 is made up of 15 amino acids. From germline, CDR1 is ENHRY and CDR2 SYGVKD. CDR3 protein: CAISDAGQGARGYTF. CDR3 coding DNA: TGTGCCATCAGTGATGCGGGACAGGGGGCGCGTGGCTACACCTTC.

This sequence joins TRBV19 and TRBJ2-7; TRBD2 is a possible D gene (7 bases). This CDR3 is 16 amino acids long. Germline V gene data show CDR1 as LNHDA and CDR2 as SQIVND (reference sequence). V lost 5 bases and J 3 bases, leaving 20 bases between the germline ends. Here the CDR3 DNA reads TGTGCCAGTAGTCTACTCCCGACGGGGGGCGGCTACGAGCAGTACTTC. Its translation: CASSLLPTGGGYEQYF.

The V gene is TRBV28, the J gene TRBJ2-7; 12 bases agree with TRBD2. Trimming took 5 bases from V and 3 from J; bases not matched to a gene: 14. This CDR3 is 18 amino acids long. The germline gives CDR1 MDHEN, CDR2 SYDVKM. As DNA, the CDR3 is TGTGCCAGCAGTCCCCTAGCGGGGGGGCAAGGGCTGGGCTACGAGCAGTACTTC. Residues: CASSPLAGGQGLGYEQYF.